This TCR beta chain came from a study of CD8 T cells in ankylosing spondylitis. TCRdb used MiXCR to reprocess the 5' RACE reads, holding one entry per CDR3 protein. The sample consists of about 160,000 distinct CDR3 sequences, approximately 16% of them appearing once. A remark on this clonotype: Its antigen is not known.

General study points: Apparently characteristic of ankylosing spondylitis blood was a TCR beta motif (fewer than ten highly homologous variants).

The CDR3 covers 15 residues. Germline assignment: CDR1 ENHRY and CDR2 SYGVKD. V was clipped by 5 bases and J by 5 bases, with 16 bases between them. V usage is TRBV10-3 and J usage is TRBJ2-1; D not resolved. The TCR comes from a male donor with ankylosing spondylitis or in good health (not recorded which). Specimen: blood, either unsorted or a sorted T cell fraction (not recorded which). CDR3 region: CAISFRPPGDNEQFF. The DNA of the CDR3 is TGTGCCATCAGTTTCCGACCTCCTGGGGACAATGAGCAGTTCTTC.